This entry lists 22 T cell receptor beta chains sequenced from one sample in a study of blood T cells in healthy people across ages. Sample-barcoded 5' priming and a J-beta primer mix drove a second PCR of roughly 6 to 12 cycles. TCRdb processed the 5' RACE reads anew with MiXCR; each CDR3 protein has one entry. The sample yields over 950,000 distinct CDR3 sequences, roughly half seen once. Sequenced input: blood. All receptors derive from a woman aged 60-75 years in good health.

The chain recombines TRBV4-1 with TRBJ2-3, with D possibly called TRBD1 or TRBD2 (5 bases each). The germline gives CDR1 MGHRA, CDR2 YSYEKL. This CDR3 comprises 14 residues. V shed 4 bases and J shed 7 bases, with 15 bases lying between them. The CDR3 loop is CASSPWGFWNTQYF. CDR3 in DNA: TGCGCCAGCAGCCCCTGGGGGTTTTGGAATACGCAGTATTTT.

The sample holds one count of this clonotype. The CDR3 DNA reads TGTGCCACCAGTGACCCTAGCGGGAGGGCCCGGTTGGAGACCCAGTACTTC. Its protein product is CATSDPSGRARLETQYF. The chain combines TRBV24-1 with TRBJ2-5; 12 nucleotides line up with TRBD2. The junction had 10 bases not matched to a gene; V was cut back by 4 bases and J by 5 bases. Germline loops: CDR1 KGHDR, CDR2 SFDVKD. The CDR3 length is 17 residues.

The chain carries TRBV20-1 and TRBJ1-4; 7 bases map to TRBD1. Trimming at V came to 5 bases and at J to 6 bases, leaving 9 bases not matched to a gene. Looked up from germline, CDR1 is DFQATT and CDR2 is SNEGSKA (reference sequence). This CDR3 is 14 amino acids long. The CDR3 sequence: CSAPRDSHDEKLFF. The DNA of the CDR3 is TGCAGTGCTCCCCGGGACAGTCACGATGAAAAACTGTTTTTT.

This clonotype showed up just a few times. The chain recombines TRBV4-1 with TRBJ2-5, with unresolved D. Per the germline V gene, CDR1 is MGHRA and CDR2 is YSYEKL. V was pared by 0 bases and J by 5 bases, with 10 bases between. CDR3 length: 14 amino acids. The CDR3 here is CASSQEPSQETQYF. The CDR3 nucleotides are TGCGCCAGCAGCCAAGAGCCCTCTCAGGAGACCCAGTACTTC.

Regarding this clonotype: One base away lies a much larger clone, so this may be a sequencing read error. The chain links TRBV7-9 to TRBJ2-5; 8 positions agree with TRBD2. The CDR3 spans 14 residues. Germline CDR1 SEHNR, CDR2 FQNEAQ (reference sequence). CDR3 protein: CVSVGREALETQYF. CDR3 DNA sequence: TGTGTCAGCGTCGGGCGGGAGGCGTTGGAGACCCAGTACTTC.

V usage is TRBV27 and J usage is TRBJ1-1, with D perhaps matching TRBD1 (6 bases). Trimming cost V 5 bases and J 4 bases, with 11 bases left between them. Germline CDR1 and CDR2: MNHEY and SMNVEV (reference sequence). There are 13 residues in the CDR3. The CDR3 DNA reads as TGTGCCAGCAGTACCAGGGGTGGCACTGAAGCTTTCTTT. Translation: CASSTRGGTEAFF.

The chain carries TRBV28 and TRBJ2-7; a possible D gene is TRBD2 (7 bases). Trimming took off 1 base at V and 7 bases at J, with 20 bases between the two ends. Germline loops: CDR1 MDHEN, CDR2 SYDVKM. CDR3 length: 16 amino acids. The CDR3 protein is CASSLYGGREGNEQYF. The CDR3 nucleotides read TGTGCCAGCAGTTTATACGGGGGGCGCGAAGGTAATGAGCAGTACTTC. The complete variable domain, with remaining parts taken from reference TRBV28 and TRBJ2-7, reads DVKVTQSSRYLVKRTGEKVFLECVQDMDHENMFWYRQDPGLGLRLIYFSYDVKMKEKGDIPEGYSVSREKKERFSLILESASTNQTSMYLCASSLYGGREGNEQYFGPGTRLTVT.

The J gene is TRBJ2-2, the V gene TRBV6-6, with D possibly called TRBD1 or TRBD2 (5 bases each). This CDR3 is 16 amino acids long. Between the trimmed V and J ends, which lost 0 bases and 7 bases, there was a span of 15 bases. Germline values: CDR1 MNHNY, CDR2 SVGAGI (reference sequence). CDR3 protein: CASSYSGAERGGELFF. The CDR3 nucleotides read TGTGCCAGCAGTTACTCAGGAGCGGAAAGGGGCGGGGAGCTGTTTTTT.

The genes are TRBV28 and TRBJ1-1, with TRBD1 matching 8 bases. The germline gives CDR1 MDHEN, CDR2 SYDVKM. Unmatched junction bases numbered 11, after V lost 7 bases and J lost 4 bases. This CDR3 comprises 15 residues. CDR3 loop: CASTTSAGGGTEAFF. The CDR3 nucleotides are TGTGCCAGCACCACATCCGCAGGGGGCGGCACTGAAGCTTTCTTT.

The chain recombines TRBV4-1 with TRBJ2-7; 9 bases agree with TRBD2. The J call is doubtful: the DNA matches TRBJ2-1 better. This CDR3 contains 15 residues. Germline CDR1 reads MGHRA; CDR2 reads YSYEKL. The CDR3 DNA follows: TGCGCCAGCAGCCAAGAGGGGACTAGCAACAATGAGCAGTTCTTC. Its protein product is CASSQEGTSNNEQFF.

The chain joins TRBV18 to TRBJ2-5; a weak D match, TRBD1 (6 bases). Trimming took 6 bases from V and 4 from J, leaving 15 bases between them. CDR3 length: 14 amino acids. Germline CDR1 is KGHSH and CDR2 is LQKENI. The CDR3 DNA reads TGTGCCAGCTCGCTCGTGGAAGGGGGAGAGACCCAGTACTTC. It is translated as CASSLVEGGETQYF.

The rearrangement links TRBV18 to TRBJ2-7, with 14 bases fitting TRBD2. The DNA end lines up better with TRBJ2-5; the J call may be wrong. CDR3 length: 16 amino acids. CDR1 and CDR2 (germline): KGHSH, LQKENI. The CDR3 reads CASSPPGLAGEGTQYF. The DNA of the CDR3 is TGTGCCAGCTCACCACCGGGACTAGCGGGAGAGGGGACCCAGTACTTC.

The chain is built from TRBV15 and TRBJ1-1, with 7 bases that match TRBD1. Unmatched junction bases numbered 13, after V lost 2 bases and J lost 10 bases. The germline CDR1 and CDR2 sequences are LNHNV and YYDKDF (reference sequence). The CDR3 covers 15 residues. CDR3 sequence: CATSRPSRGPGGAFF. The DNA of the CDR3 is TGTGCCACCAGCAGACCTAGCAGGGGCCCAGGGGGAGCTTTCTTT.

This chain joins TRBV29-1 and TRBJ2-2; 10 nucleotides match TRBD2. Trimming at V came to 6 bases and at J to 3 bases, leaving 4 bases not matched to a gene. This CDR3 spans 14 amino acids. Germline CDR1 reads SQVTM; CDR2 reads ANQGSEA. The CDR3 loop reads CSVIGLADTGELFF. The CDR3 DNA reads as TGCAGCGTCATCGGACTAGCGGACACCGGGGAGCTGTTTTTT.

CDR3: CASRSTTTALYEQYF. As DNA, the CDR3 is TGTGCCAGCAGGTCTACAACGACCGCCCTCTACGAGCAGTACTTC. V gene TRBV5-6 combines with J gene TRBJ2-7; D unclear. The length of the CDR3 is 15 residues. Germline CDR1 SGHDT, CDR2 YYEEEE. V lost 5 bases and J 3 bases, leaving 18 bases between the germline ends.

The chain employs TRBV4-2 and TRBJ1-5, with TRBD1 as a possible D gene (5 bases). V gave up 0 bases and J gave up 3 bases, with 12 bases separating them. The CDR3 sequence is 16 residues long. The germline V gene encodes CDR1 LGHNA and CDR2 YNFKEQ. Here the CDR3 DNA reads TGTGCCAGCAGCCAAGAGGTAGGGGAAAACAATCAGCCCCAGCATTTT. It encodes CASSQEVGENNQPQHF.

The chain has TRBV3-1 and TRBJ2-3; maybe TRBD2 (6 bases). The CDR3 spans 15 residues. CDR1 LGHDT and CDR2 YNNKEL come from the germline V gene (reference sequence). Trimming took off 6 bases at V and 3 bases at J, with 16 bases between the two ends. CDR3 DNA sequence: TGTGCCAGCAGAAAGAGGACTACTGGTACAGATACGCAGTATTTT. This encodes CASRKRTTGTDTQYF.

This chain uses TRBV5-1 with TRBJ2-7; 8 nucleotides match TRBD1. J gave up 3 bases and V 4 bases, and 6 bases lay outside the gene matches. Germline V lookup: CDR1 SGHRS, CDR2 YFSETQ. This CDR3 comprises 14 residues. The DNA for the CDR3 is TGCGCCAGCAGCGTGGGGACAGGATTCTACGAGCAGTACTTC. Amino acid sequence: CASSVGTGFYEQYF.

This clonotype was counted between two and nine times. The chain combines TRBV5-5 with TRBJ2-7; D possibly corresponds to TRBD1 (6 bases). V was cut by 0 bases and J by 3 bases, with 16 bases left in between. Per the germline V gene, CDR1 is SGHKS and CDR2 is YYEKEE (reference sequence). This CDR3 comprises 16 residues. Here the CDR3 reads CASSLARTVDLYEQYF. CDR3 bases: TGTGCCAGCAGCTTGGCACGGACAGTAGATCTCTACGAGCAGTACTTC.

This clonotype was found a few times. The chain couples TRBV4-1 to TRBJ1-5, with 12 bases lining up with TRBD1. The CDR3 runs to 15 residues. Germline CDR1 is MGHRA and CDR2 is YSYEKL. With V trimmed by 1 base and J by 6 bases, 1 base remained unmatched. In DNA, the CDR3 is TGCGCCAGCAGCCAAGGGGACAGGGGGCGTCAGCCCCAGCATTTT. Amino acids: CASSQGDRGRQPQHF.

A few counts support this clonotype. V usage is TRBV13 and J usage is TRBJ2-6; D possibly matches TRBD1 or TRBD2 (5 bases each). Germline-derived CDR1 and CDR2 are PRHDT and FYEKMQ (reference sequence). The germline V and J ends were trimmed by 5 bases and 0 bases, with 20 bases remaining between them. The length of the CDR3 is 19 residues. The CDR3 bases are TGTGCCAGCAGCCCCCAGCTTATGGGACCTGACTCTGGGGCCAACGTCCTGACTTTC. This sequence encodes CASSPQLMGPDSGANVLTF.

This clonotype has only a few counts. The chain recombines TRBV11-2 with TRBJ2-5; tentative D call: TRBD1 (6 bases). The end of the DNA aligns better with TRBJ2-7, so the J call may be wrong. This CDR3 is built from 15 residues. The V gene's germline CDR1 is SGHAT and CDR2 FQNNGV. The CDR3 DNA follows: TGTGCCAGCAGCTTAGATGAGACAGGTAGCTACGAGCAGTACTTC. Amino acids: CASSLDETGSYEQYF.